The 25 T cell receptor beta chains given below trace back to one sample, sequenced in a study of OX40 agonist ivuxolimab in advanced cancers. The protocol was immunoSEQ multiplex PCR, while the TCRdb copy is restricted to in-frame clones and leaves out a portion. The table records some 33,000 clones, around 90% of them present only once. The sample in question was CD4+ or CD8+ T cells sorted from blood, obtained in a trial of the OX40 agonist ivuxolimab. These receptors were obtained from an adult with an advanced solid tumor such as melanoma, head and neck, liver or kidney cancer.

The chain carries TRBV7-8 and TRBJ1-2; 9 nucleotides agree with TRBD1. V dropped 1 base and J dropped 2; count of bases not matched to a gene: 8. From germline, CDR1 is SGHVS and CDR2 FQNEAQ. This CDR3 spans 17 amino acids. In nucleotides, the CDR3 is TGTGCCAGCAGCTTAGATGCTGGGACAGGGCCCAACTATGGCTACACCTTC. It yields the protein CASSLDAGTGPNYGYTF.

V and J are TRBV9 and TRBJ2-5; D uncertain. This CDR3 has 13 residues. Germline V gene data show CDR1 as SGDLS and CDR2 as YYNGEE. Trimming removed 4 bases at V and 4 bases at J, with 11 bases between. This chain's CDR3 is CASSPPGRETQYF. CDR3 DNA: TGTGCCAGCAGCCCCCCTGGTCGAGAGACCCAGTACTTC.

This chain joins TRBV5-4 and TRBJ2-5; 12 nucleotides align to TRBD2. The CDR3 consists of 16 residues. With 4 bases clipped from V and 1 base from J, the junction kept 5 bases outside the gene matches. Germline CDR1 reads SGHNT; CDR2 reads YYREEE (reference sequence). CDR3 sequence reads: CASSLGLAGFQETQYF. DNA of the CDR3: TGTGCCAGCAGCCTGGGACTAGCGGGCTTCCAAGAGACCCAGTACTTC.

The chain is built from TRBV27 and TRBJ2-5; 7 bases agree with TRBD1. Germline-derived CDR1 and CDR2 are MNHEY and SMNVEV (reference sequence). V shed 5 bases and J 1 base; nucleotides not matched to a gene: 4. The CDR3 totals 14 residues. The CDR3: CASSPTGIQETQYF. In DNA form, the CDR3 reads TGTGCCAGCAGTCCGACAGGGATCCAAGAGACCCAGTACTTC.

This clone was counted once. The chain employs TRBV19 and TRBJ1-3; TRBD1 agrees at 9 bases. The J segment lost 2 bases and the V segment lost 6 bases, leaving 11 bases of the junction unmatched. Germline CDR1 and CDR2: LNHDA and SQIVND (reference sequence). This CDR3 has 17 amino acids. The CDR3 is CASRWGRTGEAGNTIYF. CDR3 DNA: TGTGCCAGTAGATGGGGCCGGACAGGGGAGGCTGGAAACACCATATATTTT. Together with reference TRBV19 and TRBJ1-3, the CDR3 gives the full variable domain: DGGITQSPKYLFRKEGQNVTLSCEQNLNHDAMYWYRQDPGQGLRLIYYSQIVNDFQKGDIAEGYSVSREKKESFPLTVTSAQKNPTAFYLCASRWGRTGEAGNTIYFGEGSWLTVV.

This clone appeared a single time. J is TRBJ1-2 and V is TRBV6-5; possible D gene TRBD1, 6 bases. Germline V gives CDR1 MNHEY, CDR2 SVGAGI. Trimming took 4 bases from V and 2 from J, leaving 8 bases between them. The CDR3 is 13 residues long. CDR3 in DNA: TGTGCCAGCAGTTGGACAGCGAACTATGGCTACACCTTC. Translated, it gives CASSWTANYGYTF.

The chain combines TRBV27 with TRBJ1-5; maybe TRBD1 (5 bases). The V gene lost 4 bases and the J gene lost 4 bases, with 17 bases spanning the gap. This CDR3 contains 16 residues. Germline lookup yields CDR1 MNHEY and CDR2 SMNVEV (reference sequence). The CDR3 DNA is TGTGCCAGCAGTTCATTGCAGGACATTGGTAATCAGCCCCAGCATTTT. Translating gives CASSSLQDIGNQPQHF.

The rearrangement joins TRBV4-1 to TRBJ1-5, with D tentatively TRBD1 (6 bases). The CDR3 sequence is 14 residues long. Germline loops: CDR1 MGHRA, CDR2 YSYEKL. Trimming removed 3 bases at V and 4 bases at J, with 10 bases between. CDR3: CASSHPGQNQPQHF. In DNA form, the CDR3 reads TGCGCCAGCAGCCATCCGGGACAAAATCAGCCCCAGCATTTT.

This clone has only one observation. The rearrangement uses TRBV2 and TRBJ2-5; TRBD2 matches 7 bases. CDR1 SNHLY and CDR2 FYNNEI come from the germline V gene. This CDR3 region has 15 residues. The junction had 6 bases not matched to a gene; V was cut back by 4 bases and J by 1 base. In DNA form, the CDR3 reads TGTGCCAGCAGTGTAGAGGGACTACCCCAAGAGACCCAGTACTTC. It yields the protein CASSVEGLPQETQYF. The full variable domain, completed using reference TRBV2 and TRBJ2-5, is EPEVTQTPSHQVTQMGQEVILRCVPISNHLYFYWYRQILGQKVEFLVSFYNNEISEKSEIFDDQFSVERPDGSNFTLKIRSTKLEDSAMYFCASSVEGLPQETQYFGPGTRLLVL.

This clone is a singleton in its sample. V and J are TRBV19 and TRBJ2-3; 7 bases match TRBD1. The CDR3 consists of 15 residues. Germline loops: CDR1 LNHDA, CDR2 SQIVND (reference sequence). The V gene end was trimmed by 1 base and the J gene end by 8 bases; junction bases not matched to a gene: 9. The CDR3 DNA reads TGTGCCAGTAGTATAGCCGACAGGGTTTCAGGTACGCAGTATTTT. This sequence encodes CASSIADRVSGTQYF.

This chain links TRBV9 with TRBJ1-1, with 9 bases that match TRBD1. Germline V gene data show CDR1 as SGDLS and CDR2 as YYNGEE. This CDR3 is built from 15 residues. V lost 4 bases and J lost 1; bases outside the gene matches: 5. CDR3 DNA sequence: TGTGCCAGCAGCCCACGGACAGGGGAGAACACTGAAGCTTTCTTT. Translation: CASSPRTGENTEAFF.

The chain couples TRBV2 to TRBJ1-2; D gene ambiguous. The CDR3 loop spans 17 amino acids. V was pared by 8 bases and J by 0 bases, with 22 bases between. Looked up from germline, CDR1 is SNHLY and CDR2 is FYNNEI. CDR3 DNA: TGTGCCAGCGACCTTCCGGAGCAGGCCAATACTAACTATGGCTACACCTTC. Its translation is CASDLPEQANTNYGYTF.

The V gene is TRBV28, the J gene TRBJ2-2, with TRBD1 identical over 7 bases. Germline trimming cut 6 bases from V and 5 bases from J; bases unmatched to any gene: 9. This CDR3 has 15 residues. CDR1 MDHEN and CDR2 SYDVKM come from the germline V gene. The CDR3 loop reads CASRLTGSWTGELFF. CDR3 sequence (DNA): TGTGCCAGCAGGCTGACAGGGTCTTGGACCGGGGAGCTGTTTTTT.

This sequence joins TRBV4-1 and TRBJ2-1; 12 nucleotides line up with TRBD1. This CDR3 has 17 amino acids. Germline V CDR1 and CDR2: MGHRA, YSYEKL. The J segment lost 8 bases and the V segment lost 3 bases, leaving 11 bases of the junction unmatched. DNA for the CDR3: TGCGCCAGCAGCCAGGCCTCCGGGACAGGGGGCTTCTATGAGCAGTTCTTC. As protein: CASSQASGTGGFYEQFF.

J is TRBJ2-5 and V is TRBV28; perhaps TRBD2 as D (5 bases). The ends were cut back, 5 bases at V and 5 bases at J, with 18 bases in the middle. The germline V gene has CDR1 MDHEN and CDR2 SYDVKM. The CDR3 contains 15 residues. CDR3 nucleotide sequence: TGTGCCAGCAGTCAGACCGGGCGTAGCGTGGAGACCCAGTACTTC. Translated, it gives CASSQTGRSVETQYF. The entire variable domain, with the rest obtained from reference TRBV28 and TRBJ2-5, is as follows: DVKVTQSSRYLVKRTGEKVFLECVQDMDHENMFWYRQDPGLGLRLIYFSYDVKMKEKGDIPEGYSVSREKKERFSLILESASTNQTSMYLCASSQTGRSVETQYFGPGTRLLVL.

CDR3 in amino acids: CASSLAPLLTGRSSYEQYF. For the CDR3, the DNA is TGCGCCAGCAGCCTCGCCCCCCTTTTAACGGGAAGAAGCTCCTACGAGCAGTACTTC. The J gene is TRBJ2-5, the V gene TRBV4-3; tentative D call: TRBD2 (5 bases). The J call may be wrong; the DNA end is better matched by TRBJ2-7. The CDR3 totals 19 residues. The V gene's germline CDR1 is LGHNA and CDR2 YSLEER.

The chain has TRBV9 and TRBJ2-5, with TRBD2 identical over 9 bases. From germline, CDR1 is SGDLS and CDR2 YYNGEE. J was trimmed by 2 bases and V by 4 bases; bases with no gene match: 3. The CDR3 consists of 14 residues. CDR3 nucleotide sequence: TGTGCCAGCAGCCTAGCGGGATCACAAGAGACCCAGTACTTC. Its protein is CASSLAGSQETQYF.

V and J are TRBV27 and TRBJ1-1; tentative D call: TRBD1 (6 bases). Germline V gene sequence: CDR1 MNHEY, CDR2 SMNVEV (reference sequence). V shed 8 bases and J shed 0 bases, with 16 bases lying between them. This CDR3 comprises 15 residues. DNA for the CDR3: TGTGCCAGCGGGACACTGAAAGGGATGAACACTGAAGCTTTCTTT. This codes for CASGTLKGMNTEAFF.

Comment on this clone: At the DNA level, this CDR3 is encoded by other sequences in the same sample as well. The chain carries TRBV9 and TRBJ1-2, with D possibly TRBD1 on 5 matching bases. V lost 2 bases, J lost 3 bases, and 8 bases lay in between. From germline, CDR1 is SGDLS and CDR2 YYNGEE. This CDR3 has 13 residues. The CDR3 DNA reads TGTGCCAGCAGCGTCGGGGGGGACTATGGCTACACCTTC. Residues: CASSVGGDYGYTF.

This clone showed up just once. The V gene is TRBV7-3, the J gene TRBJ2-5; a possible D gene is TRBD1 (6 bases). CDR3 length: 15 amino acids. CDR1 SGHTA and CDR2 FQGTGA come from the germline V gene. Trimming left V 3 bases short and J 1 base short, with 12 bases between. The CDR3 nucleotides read TGTGCCAGCAGCTTGATTGGGGGCCTCCAAGAGACCCAGTACTTC. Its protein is CASSLIGGLQETQYF.

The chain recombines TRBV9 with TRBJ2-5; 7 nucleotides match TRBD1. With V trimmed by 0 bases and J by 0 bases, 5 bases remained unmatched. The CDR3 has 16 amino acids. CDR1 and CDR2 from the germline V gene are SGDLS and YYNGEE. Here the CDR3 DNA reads TGTGCCAGCAGCGTAGGTACAGGGGATTACCAAGAGACCCAGTACTTC. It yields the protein CASSVGTGDYQETQYF.

CDR3 in amino acids: CASLNSSFHEQYV. The CDR3 DNA follows: TGTGCCAGTCTAAACTCTAGCTTCCACGAGCAGTACGTC. The chain combines TRBV6-7 with TRBJ2-7; tentatively, D is TRBD2 (5 bases). TRBV6-7 is an open reading frame whose function is uncertain. The ends were cut back, 9 bases at V and 5 bases at J, with 17 bases in the middle. The CDR3 spans 13 residues.

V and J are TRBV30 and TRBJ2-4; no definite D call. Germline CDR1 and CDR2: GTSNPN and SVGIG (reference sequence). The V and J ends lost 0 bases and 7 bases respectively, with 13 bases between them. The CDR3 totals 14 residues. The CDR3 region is CAWSVLRPGNIQYF. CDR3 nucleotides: TGTGCCTGGAGTGTACTTAGACCTGGGAACATTCAGTACTTC.

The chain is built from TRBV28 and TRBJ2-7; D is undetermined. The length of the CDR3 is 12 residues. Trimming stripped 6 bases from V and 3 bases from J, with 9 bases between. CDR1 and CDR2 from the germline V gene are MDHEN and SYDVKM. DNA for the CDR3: TGTGCCAGCAGGGGCTTCGGCTACGAGCAGTACTTC. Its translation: CASRGFGYEQYF.

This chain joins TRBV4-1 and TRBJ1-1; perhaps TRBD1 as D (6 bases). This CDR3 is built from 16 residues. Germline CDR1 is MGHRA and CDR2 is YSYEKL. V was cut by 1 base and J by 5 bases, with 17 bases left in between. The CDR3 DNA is TGCGCCAGCAGCCAAGGCGGGGGCCTCTCACGAACTGAAGCTTTCTTT. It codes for CASSQGGGLSRTEAFF.